This T cell receptor (beta chain) was sequenced in a study of spatial heterogeneity in lung cancer. Study summary: More than nine raw reads, on average, carried each unique TCR and UMI combination. Study-level findings and limits: Whereas they appeared in blood less at follow-up, ubiquitous expanded tumor TCRs appeared there more at resection.

MiXCR, run by TCRdb on the 5' RACE reads, gives a single entry per CDR3 protein. The profile shows tens of thousands of distinct CDR3 sequences, 12% of them singletons. This clonotype has a count of ten or more. What it binds is unknown. Trimming took 4 bases from V and 8 from J, leaving 14 bases between them. The CDR3 spans 12 residues. Germline CDR1 reads SQVTM; CDR2 reads ANQGSEA. The sample's time point: sample taken at primary tumor resection. Unsorted samples of tumor, nontumor lung or frozen PBMC had their whole RNA sequenced. Patients with untreated early-stage non-small cell lung cancer, numbering 55 to 75, were the donors.

The TCR originated in a female donor with early-stage non-small cell lung cancer. This chain joins TRBV29-1 and TRBJ1-2, with a weak D call TRBD1 (6 bases). Sample: PBMCs, taken at surgery. Written as DNA, the CDR3 is TGCAGCGTTGCCCCACAGGGTCTGGGCTACACCTTC. Its protein product is CSVAPQGLGYTF.